A selection of T cell receptor beta chains follows, all from one sample in a study of OX40 agonist ivuxolimab in advanced cancers. Clones were read by immunoSEQ multiplex PCR, and TCRdb kept only the in-frame ones, dropping some. The sample has about 30,000 clones; roughly 79% are singletons. This sample comprised CD4+ or CD8+ T cells sorted from blood, obtained in a trial of the OX40 agonist ivuxolimab. The receptor source for this set is an adult with an advanced solid tumor such as melanoma, head and neck, liver or kidney cancer. CDR3s include the opening cysteine and the closing phenylalanine or tryptophan. Fields, in order: J gene, V gene, D gene, CDR3 protein. The D gene is left open where the match is weak.

>TRBJ2-7|TRBV9|TRBD1
CASSVWRDRGGEQYF
>TRBJ2-7|TRBV7-9|NA
CATQQDYEQYF
>TRBJ2-7|TRBV7-8|NA
CASSLVYEQYF
>TRBJ1-1|TRBV29-1|NA
CSVVRNTEAFF
>TRBJ2-1|TRBV4-1|NA
CASSQTGTGDEQFF
>TRBJ2-2|TRBV7-2|NA
CASSLHGEGSNTGELFF
>TRBJ1-2|TRBV9|NA
CASSPQGAGGYTF
>TRBJ1-2|TRBV6-6|NA
CASSASGTWHTF
>TRBJ2-1|TRBV11-3|NA
CASSIRGHEQFF
>TRBJ1-2|TRBV7-1|NA
CASSGQMNYGYTF
>TRBJ1-2|TRBV28|TRBD1
CASRTGLLDYTF
>TRBJ2-1|TRBV7-6|TRBD2
CASSLAPGLAGVGDVNEQFF
>TRBJ2-3|TRBV29-1|NA
CSIVGTTDTQYF
>TRBJ2-3|TRBV7-3|NA
CASSLYAGASTDTQYF
>TRBJ2-2|TRBV5-4|NA
CASRMGHTNTGELFF
>TRBJ1-4|TRBV2|TRBD1
CASKQGPREKLFF
>TRBJ2-5|TRBV27|TRBD2
CASSLGTSGRGEQYF
>TRBJ2-1|TRBV9|TRBD2
CASSPGLAGDLNNEQFF
>TRBJ1-5|TRBV21-1|NA
CASSKDEDRAFNQPQHF
>TRBJ1-1|TRBV10-1|NA
CASTRTLNTEAFF
>TRBJ1-5|TRBV19|NA
CASSMNSLQSNQPQHF
>TRBJ2-1|TRBV7-3|TRBD2
CASSISSGGATNEQFF
>TRBJ2-5|TRBV7-2|TRBD2
CASGSRGAGETRYF
>TRBJ1-2|TRBV30|NA
CARNTVGNYGYTF
>TRBJ1-2|TRBV5-8|NA
CASSFQSDLGYTF
>TRBJ1-1|TRBV7-8|TRBD1
CASRYRGLDTEAFF
>TRBJ2-2|TRBV11-2|NA
CASRTDHTGELFF